The 5 T cell receptor beta chains given below trace back to one sample, sequenced in a study of blood T cell repertoires in COVID-19. Sequenced by immunoSEQ multiplex PCR; TCRdb stores in-frame clones only, minus some. Here the sample spans hundreds of thousands of clones, under 90% being singletons. The sequencing input was peripheral blood. The origin of the receptors is a woman aged 25 to 39 with COVID-19, enrolled during active disease.

This clone turned up a few times. The chain has TRBV6-5 and TRBJ2-2; D remains unclear. CDR3 size: 16 residues. The germline V gene encodes CDR1 MNHEY and CDR2 SVGAGI. V dropped 0 bases and J dropped 5 bases, with 13 bases sitting between them. This CDR3 is CASSYSSSLPTGELFF. CDR3 DNA sequence: TGTGCCAGCAGTTACTCTTCGAGTCTACCGACCGGGGAGCTGTTTTTT.

V is TRBV5-8 and J is TRBJ2-7, with 7 positions matching TRBD1. Germline V gene sequence: CDR1 SGHTS, CDR2 YDEGEE. Trimming removed 4 bases from V and 2 bases from J; junction bases left unmatched: 9. The CDR3 sequence is 15 residues long. The CDR3 is CASSRIGQDPYEQYF. The CDR3 DNA follows: TGTGCCAGCAGCCGTATTGGACAGGACCCCTACGAGCAGTACTTC. The full variable domain, its missing parts supplied by reference TRBV5-8 and TRBJ2-7, is EAGVTQSPTHLIKTRGQQATLRCSPISGHTSVYWYQQALGLGLQFLLWYDEGEERNRGNFPPRFSGRQFPNYSSELNVNALELEDSALYLCASSRIGQDPYEQYFGPGTRLTVT.

V usage is TRBV5-1 and J usage is TRBJ2-7, with 8 bases matching TRBD1. Germline V lookup: CDR1 SGHRS, CDR2 YFSETQ. The length of the CDR3 is 12 residues. J lost 6 bases, V lost 2 bases, and 1 base had no gene match. CDR3 DNA: TGCGCCAGCAGCTTACAGGGGGGCGAGCAGTACTTC. This gives the protein CASSLQGGEQYF.

The chain uses TRBV2 and TRBJ2-3; no clear D gene. The CDR3 sequence is 14 residues long. Germline lookup yields CDR1 SNHLY and CDR2 FYNNEI. Trimming pared 3 bases from V and 5 bases from J, leaving 12 bases between. The CDR3 nucleotides read TGTGCCAGCAGTGATCTTGGTACGCGAGATACGCAGTATTTT. Translation: CASSDLGTRDTQYF. Supplemented by reference TRBV2 and TRBJ2-3, the full variable domain reads EPEVTQTPSHQVTQMGQEVILRCVPISNHLYFYWYRQILGQKVEFLVSFYNNEISEKSEIFDDQFSVERPDGSNFTLKIRSTKLEDSAMYFCASSDLGTRDTQYFGPGTRLTVL.

A single count supports this clone. This same CDR3 is encoded by further DNA sequences in the sample. This CDR3 is CASSPTGGNTIYF. In DNA, the CDR3 is TGTGCCAGCAGCCCCACAGGGGGAAACACCATATATTTT. The chain joins TRBV3-1 (or the pseudogene TRBV3-2) to TRBJ1-3, with a tentative D call TRBD1 (6 bases). Germline assignment: CDR1 LGHDT and CDR2 YNNKEL (reference sequence). V was clipped by 4 bases and J by 4 bases, with 8 bases between them. The CDR3 extends over 13 amino acids.